This TCR beta chain was recorded in a study of blood T cell repertoires in COVID-19. About the study: COVID-19 samples from acute and convalescent phases originated in the United States, Italy and Spain.

Trimming took 8 bases from V and 2 from J; bases not matched to a gene: 8. The CDR3 is 14 amino acids. The germline CDR1 and CDR2 sequences are SGHRS and YFSETQ. Here immunoSEQ multiplex PCR was the method, and the copy in TCRdb shows in-frame clones only, minus some. Of around 100,000 clones in the sample, approximately 69% are singletons; the top ten hold roughly 6%. V and J are TRBV5-1 and TRBJ2-3, with TRBD2 matching 7 bases. The sequenced sample was peripheral blood. The clonotype was recovered from a man aged 80 or over with acute or convalescent COVID-19. CDR3 sequence (DNA): TGCGCCAGTCGGGCGGGAGTCTCCACAGATACGCAGTATTTT. This gives the protein CASRAGVSTDTQYF.